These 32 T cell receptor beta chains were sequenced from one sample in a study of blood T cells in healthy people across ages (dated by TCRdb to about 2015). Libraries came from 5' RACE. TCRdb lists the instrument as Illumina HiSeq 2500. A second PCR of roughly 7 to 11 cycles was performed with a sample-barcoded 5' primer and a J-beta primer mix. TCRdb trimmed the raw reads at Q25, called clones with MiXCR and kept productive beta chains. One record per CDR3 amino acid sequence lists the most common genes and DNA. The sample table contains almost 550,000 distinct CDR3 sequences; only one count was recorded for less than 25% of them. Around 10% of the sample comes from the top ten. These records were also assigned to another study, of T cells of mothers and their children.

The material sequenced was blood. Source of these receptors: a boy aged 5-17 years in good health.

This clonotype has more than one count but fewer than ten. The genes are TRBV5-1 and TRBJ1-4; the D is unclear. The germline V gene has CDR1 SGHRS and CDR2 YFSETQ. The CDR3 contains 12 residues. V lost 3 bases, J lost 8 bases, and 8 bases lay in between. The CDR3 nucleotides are TGCGCCAGCAGCTCCAATCACGAAAAACTGTTTTTT. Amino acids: CASSSNHEKLFF.

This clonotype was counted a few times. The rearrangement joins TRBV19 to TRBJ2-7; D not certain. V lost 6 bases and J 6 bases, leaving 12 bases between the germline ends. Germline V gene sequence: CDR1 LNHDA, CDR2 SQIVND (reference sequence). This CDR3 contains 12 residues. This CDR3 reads CASSTSGFEQYF. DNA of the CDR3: TGTGCCAGTAGCACGTCCGGTTTCGAGCAGTACTTC.

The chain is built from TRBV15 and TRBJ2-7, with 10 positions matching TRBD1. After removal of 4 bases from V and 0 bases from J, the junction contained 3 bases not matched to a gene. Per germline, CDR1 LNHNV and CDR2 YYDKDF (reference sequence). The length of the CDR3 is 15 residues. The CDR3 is CATSMDRGSSYEQYF. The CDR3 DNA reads TGTGCCACCAGCATGGACAGGGGGAGCTCCTACGAGCAGTACTTC.

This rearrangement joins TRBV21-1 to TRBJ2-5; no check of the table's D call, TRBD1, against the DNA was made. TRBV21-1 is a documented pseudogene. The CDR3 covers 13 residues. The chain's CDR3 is CASSKRGPETQYF. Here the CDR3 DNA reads TGTGCCAGCAGCAAAAGGGGTCCCGAGACCCAGTACTTC.

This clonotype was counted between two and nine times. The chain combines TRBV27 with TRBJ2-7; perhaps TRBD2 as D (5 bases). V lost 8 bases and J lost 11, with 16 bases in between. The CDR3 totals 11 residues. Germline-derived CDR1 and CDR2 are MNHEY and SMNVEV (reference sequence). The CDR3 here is CASGYRGSEYF. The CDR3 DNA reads TGTGCCAGCGGATATCGGGGATCGGAGTACTTC.

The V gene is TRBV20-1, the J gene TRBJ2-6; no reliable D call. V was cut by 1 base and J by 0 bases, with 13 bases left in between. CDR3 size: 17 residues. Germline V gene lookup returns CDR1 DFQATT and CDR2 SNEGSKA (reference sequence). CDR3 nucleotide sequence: TGCAGTGCTAGAGCGAGGACCAGGTCCTCTGGGGCCAACGTCCTGACTTTC. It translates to CSARARTRSSGANVLTF.

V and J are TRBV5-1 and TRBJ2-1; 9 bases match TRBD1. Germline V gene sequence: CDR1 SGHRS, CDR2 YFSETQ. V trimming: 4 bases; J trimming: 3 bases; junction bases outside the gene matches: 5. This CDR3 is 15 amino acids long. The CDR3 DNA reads TGCGCCAGCAGCCCCGGGGACAGGGACTACAATGAGCAGTTCTTC. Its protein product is CASSPGDRDYNEQFF.

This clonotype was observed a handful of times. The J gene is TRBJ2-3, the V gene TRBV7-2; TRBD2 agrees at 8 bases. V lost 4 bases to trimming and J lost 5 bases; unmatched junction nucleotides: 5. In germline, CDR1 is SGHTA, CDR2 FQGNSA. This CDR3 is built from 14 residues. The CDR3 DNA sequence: TGTGCCAGCAGCTCCCTAGCGGGCCGAGATACGCAGTATTTT. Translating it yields CASSSLAGRDTQYF.

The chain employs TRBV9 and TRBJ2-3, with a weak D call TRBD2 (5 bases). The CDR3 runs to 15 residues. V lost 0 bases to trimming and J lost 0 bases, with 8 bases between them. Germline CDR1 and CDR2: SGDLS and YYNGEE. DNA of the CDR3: TGTGCCAGCAGCGTAGGACTACATAGCACAGATACGCAGTATTTT. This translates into CASSVGLHSTDTQYF. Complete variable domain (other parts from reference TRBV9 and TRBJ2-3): DSGVTQTPKHLITATGQRVTLRCSPRSGDLSVYWYQQSLDQGLQFLIQYYNGEERAKGNILERFSAQQFPDLHSELNLSSLELGDSALYFCASSVGLHSTDTQYFGPGTRLTVL.

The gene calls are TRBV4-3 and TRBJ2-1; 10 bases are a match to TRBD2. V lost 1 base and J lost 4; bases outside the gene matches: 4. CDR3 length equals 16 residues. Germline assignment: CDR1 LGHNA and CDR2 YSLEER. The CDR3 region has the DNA TGCGCCAGCAGCCAAGCTGTAGCGGGGGGATACAATGAGCAGTTCTTC. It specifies CASSQAVAGGYNEQFF.

CDR3 bases: TGCGCCAGCAGCCAAGCTGGCGGAGGGAATGAGCAGTTCTTC. Amino acid sequence: CASSQAGGGNEQFF. The chain is built from TRBV4-3 and TRBJ2-5, with D maybe TRBD2 (6 bases). The DNA matches TRBJ2-1 better at its end, which makes the J call doubtful. The germline CDR1 and CDR2 sequences are LGHNA and YSLEER. The CDR3 is 14 residues long.

The CDR3 loop is CASSPIGGVLAAEQFF. The CDR3 coding sequence is TGCGCCAGCAGCCCAATAGGGGGAGTGCTAGCGGCAGAGCAGTTCTTC. This sequence joins TRBV4-3 and TRBJ2-1; a possible D gene is TRBD2 (7 bases). Between the trimmed V and J ends, which lost 4 bases and 10 bases, there was a span of 23 bases. CDR1 and CDR2 (germline): LGHNA, YSLEER. This CDR3 comprises 16 residues.

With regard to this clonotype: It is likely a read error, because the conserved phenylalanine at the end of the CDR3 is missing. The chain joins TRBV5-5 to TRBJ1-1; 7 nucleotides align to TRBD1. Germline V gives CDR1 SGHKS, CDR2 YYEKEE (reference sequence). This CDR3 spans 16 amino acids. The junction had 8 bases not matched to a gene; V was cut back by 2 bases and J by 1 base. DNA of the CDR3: TGTGCCAGCAGCTTAAGCTGGGGACAGAGGAACACTGAAGCTTTCTGT. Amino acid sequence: CASSLSWGQRNTEAFC.

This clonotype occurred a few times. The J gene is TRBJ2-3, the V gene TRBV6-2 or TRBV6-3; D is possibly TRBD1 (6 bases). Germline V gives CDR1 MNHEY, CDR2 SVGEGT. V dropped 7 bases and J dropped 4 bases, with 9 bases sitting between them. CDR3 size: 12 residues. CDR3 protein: CASKGEADTQYF. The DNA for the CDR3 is TGTGCCAGCAAGGGGGAAGCAGATACGCAGTATTTT.

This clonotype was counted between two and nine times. The CDR3 spells CASSEANSYNEQFF. The CDR3, as DNA: TGTGCCAGCAGTGAAGCAAACTCCTACAATGAGCAGTTCTTC. The genes are TRBV6-1 and TRBJ2-1; D uncertain. The V end lost 0 bases, the J end lost 0 bases, and 3 bases lay between the germline ends. CDR1 is MNHNS, CDR2 SASEGT, per germline. The CDR3 is 14 residues long.

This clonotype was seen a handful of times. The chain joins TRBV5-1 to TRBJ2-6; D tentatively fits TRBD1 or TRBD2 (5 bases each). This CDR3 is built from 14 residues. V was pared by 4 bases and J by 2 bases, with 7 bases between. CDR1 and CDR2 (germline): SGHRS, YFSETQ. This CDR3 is CASSGGAGANVLTF. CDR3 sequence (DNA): TGCGCCAGCAGCGGGGGTGCTGGGGCCAACGTCCTGACTTTC.

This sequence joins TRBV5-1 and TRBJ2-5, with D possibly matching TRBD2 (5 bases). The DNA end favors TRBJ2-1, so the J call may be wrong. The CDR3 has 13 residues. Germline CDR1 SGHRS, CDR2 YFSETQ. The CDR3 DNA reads TGCGCCAGCAGAGCGGAATCATACGGTGAGCAGTTCTTC. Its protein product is CASRAESYGEQFF.

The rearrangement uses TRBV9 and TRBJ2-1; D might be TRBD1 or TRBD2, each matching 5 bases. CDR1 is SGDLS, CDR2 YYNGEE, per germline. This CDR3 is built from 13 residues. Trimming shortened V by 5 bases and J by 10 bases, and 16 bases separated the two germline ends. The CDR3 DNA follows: TGTGCCAGCAGGCCCTCAGGGAGACGGGAGCAGTTCTTC. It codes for CASRPSGRREQFF.

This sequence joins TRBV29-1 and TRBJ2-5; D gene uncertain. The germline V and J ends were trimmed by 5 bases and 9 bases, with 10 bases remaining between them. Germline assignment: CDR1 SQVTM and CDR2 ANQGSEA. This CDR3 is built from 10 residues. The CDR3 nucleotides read TGCAGCGTTCCGGACGTGGCCCAGTACTTC. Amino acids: CSVPDVAQYF. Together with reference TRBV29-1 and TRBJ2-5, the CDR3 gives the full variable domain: SAVISQKPSRDICQRGTSLTIQCQVDSQVTMMFWYRQQPGQSLTLIATANQGSEATYESGFVIDKFPISRPNLTFSTLTVSNMSPEDSSIYLCSVPDVAQYFGPGTRLLVL.

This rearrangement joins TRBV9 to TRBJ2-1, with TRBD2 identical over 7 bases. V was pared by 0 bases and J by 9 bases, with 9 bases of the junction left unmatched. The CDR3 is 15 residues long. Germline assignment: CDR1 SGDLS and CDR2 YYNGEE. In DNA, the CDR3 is TGTGCCAGCAGCGTAGACCCTCCTTCTAGCGGTGAGCAGTTCTTC. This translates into CASSVDPPSSGEQFF.

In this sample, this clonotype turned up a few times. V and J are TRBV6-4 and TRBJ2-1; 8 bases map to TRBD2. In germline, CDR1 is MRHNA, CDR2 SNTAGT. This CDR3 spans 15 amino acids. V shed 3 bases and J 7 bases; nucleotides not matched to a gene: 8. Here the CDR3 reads CASSEDGGASNEQFF. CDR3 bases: TGTGCCAGCAGTGAGGACGGGGGGGCGTCTAATGAGCAGTTCTTC.

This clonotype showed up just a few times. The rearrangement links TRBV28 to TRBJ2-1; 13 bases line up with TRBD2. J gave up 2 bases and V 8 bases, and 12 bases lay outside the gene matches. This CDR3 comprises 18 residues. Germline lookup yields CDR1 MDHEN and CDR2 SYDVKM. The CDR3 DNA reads TGTGCCAGCGCCCTGCCGGCCGGACTAGCGGGGGCCTACAATGAGCAGTTCTTC. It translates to CASALPAGLAGAYNEQFF.

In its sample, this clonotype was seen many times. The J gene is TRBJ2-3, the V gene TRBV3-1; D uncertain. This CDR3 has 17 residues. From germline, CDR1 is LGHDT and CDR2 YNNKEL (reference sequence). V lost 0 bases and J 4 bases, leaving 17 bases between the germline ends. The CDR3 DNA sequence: TGTGCCAGCAGCCAAGACGGCGGCCACCCGTTGGCAGATACGCAGTATTTT. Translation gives CASSQDGGHPLADTQYF.

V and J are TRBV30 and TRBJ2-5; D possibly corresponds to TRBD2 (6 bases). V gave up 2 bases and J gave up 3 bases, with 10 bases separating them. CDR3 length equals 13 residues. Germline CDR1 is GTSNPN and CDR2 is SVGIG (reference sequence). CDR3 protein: CAWSTGLEETQYF. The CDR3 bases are TGTGCCTGGAGTACGGGACTGGAAGAGACCCAGTACTTC.

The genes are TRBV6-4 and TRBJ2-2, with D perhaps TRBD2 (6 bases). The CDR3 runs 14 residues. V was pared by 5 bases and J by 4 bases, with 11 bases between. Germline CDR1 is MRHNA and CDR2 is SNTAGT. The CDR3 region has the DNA TGTGCCAGCAGTTCCGAGGGAGGCACCGGGGAGCTGTTTTTT. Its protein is CASSSEGGTGELFF.

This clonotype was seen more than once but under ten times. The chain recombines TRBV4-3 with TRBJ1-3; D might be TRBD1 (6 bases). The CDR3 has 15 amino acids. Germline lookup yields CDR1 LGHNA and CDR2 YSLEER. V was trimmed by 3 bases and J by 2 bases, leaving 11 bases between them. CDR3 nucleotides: TGCGCCAGCAGCCAGCTCGGGGGCCCTGGAAACACCATATATTTT. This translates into CASSQLGGPGNTIYF.

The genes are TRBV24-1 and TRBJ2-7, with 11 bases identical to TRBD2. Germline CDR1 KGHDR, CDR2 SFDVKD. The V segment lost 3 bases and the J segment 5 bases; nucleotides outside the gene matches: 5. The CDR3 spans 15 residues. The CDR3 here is CATSDRLAGRNEQYF. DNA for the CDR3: TGTGCCACCAGTGATCGACTAGCGGGAAGGAACGAGCAGTACTTC.

Here the CDR3 reads CASSLTGPSGNTIYF. CDR3 bases: TGTGCCAGCAGCTTAACAGGCCCCTCTGGAAACACCATATATTTT. This chain links TRBV7-3 with TRBJ1-3; D is undetermined. Between the trimmed V and J ends, which lost 0 bases and 0 bases, there was a span of 6 bases. The CDR3 contains 15 residues. Germline V gene sequence: CDR1 SGHTA, CDR2 FQGTGA.

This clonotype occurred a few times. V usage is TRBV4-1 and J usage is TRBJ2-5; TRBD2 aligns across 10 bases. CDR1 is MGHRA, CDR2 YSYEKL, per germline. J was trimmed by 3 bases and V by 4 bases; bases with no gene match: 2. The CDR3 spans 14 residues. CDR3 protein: CASSPSGSKETQYF. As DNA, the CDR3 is TGCGCCAGCAGCCCTAGCGGGAGCAAAGAGACCCAGTACTTC.

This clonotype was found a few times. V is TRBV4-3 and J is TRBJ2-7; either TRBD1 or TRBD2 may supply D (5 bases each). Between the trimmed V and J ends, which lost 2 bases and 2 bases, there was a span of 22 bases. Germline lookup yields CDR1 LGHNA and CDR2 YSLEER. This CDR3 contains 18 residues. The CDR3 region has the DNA TGCGCCAGCAGCCAATGGGGACCGAGACAGAGAAATACCTACGAGCAGTACTTC. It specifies CASSQWGPRQRNTYEQYF.

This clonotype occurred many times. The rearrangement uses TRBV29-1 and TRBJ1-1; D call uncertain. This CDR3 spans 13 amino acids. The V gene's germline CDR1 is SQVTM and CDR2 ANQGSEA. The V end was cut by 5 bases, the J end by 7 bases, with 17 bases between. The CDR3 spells CSVRVGGNVEAFF. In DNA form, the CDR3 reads TGCAGCGTTCGGGTCGGAGGGAACGTTGAAGCTTTCTTT.

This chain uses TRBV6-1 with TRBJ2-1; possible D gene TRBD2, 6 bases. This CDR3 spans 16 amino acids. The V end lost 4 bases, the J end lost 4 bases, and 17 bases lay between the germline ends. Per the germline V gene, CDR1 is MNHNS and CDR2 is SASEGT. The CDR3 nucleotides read TGTGCCAGCAGTGCACCGGTCGGGAGAGGGTACAATGAGCAGTTCTTC. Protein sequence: CASSAPVGRGYNEQFF.